This passage covers 26 T cell receptor beta chains from one sample sequenced in a study of OX40 agonist ivuxolimab in advanced cancers. The table came from immunoSEQ multiplex PCR; TCRdb's copy has only in-frame clones and leaves some out. The table has around 100,000 clones, 90% to 95% seen once. The sequencing here drew on CD4+ or CD8+ T cells sorted from blood, taken in a trial of the OX40 agonist ivuxolimab. These TCRs come from an adult with an advanced solid tumor such as melanoma, head and neck, liver or kidney cancer.

The V gene is TRBV7-9, the J gene TRBJ2-2, with D perhaps TRBD2 (6 bases). The CDR3 loop spans 16 amino acids. CDR1 and CDR2 from the germline V gene are SEHNR and FQNEAQ (reference sequence). V lost 5 bases and J lost 7, with 20 bases in between. CDR3 region: CASSQKAGREGGELFF. The CDR3 DNA reads as TGTGCCAGCAGCCAGAAGGCGGGGCGCGAGGGCGGGGAGCTGTTTTTT. The full variable domain, in which reference TRBV7-9 and TRBJ2-2 provide the parts outside the CDR3, is DTGVSQNPRHKITKRGQNVTFRCDPISEHNRLYWYRQTLGQGPEFLTYFQNEAQLEKSRLLSDRFSAERPKGSFSTLEIQRTEQGDSAMYLCASSQKAGREGGELFFGEGSRLTVL.

The chain is built from TRBV6-1 and TRBJ2-7; D is undetermined. Trimming left V 10 bases short and J 2 bases short, with 12 bases between. Germline values: CDR1 MNHNS, CDR2 SASEGT. This CDR3 has 12 residues. CDR3 region: CATRGSAYEQYF. In DNA form, the CDR3 reads TGTGCCACCCGCGGATCGGCCTACGAGCAGTACTTC.

The V and J genes are TRBV30 and TRBJ2-7, with D maybe TRBD2 (5 bases). The CDR3 covers 12 residues. V was clipped by 5 bases and J by 1 base, with 9 bases between them. Germline-derived CDR1 and CDR2 are GTSNPN and SVGIG (reference sequence). The CDR3: CAWVRDSYEQYF. As DNA, the CDR3 is TGTGCCTGGGTTCGGGATTCCTACGAGCAGTACTTC.

This rearrangement joins TRBV28 to TRBJ2-7; 7 nucleotides agree with TRBD1. This CDR3 has 15 amino acids. J lost 2 bases, V lost 7 bases, and 11 bases had no gene match. CDR1 MDHEN and CDR2 SYDVKM come from the germline V gene. This CDR3 is CASKTMGQFPYEQYF. CDR3 DNA sequence: TGTGCCAGCAAAACGATGGGACAGTTCCCCTACGAGCAGTACTTC.

The chain uses TRBV4-1 and TRBJ1-5, with D unresolved. V gave up 0 bases and J gave up 6 bases, with 15 bases separating them. This CDR3 has 16 residues. CDR1 and CDR2 from the germline V gene are MGHRA and YSYEKL. The CDR3 reads CASSQEVGGMSQPQHF. The CDR3 nucleotides are TGCGCCAGCAGCCAAGAGGTTGGAGGGATGAGTCAGCCCCAGCATTTT.

This clone was detected only once. The chain employs TRBV5-4 and TRBJ2-1; 8 nucleotides align to TRBD2. V trimming: 4 bases; J trimming: 7 bases; junction bases outside the gene matches: 7. The CDR3 is 14 amino acids. Germline V CDR1 and CDR2: SGHNT, YYREEE (reference sequence). The CDR3 is CASSAEASGNEQFF. The CDR3 nucleotides read TGTGCCAGCAGCGCGGAGGCTAGCGGGAATGAGCAGTTCTTC.

This chain uses TRBV6-4 with TRBJ2-2, with 7 bases aligning to TRBD2. The length of the CDR3 is 15 residues. Per germline, CDR1 MRHNA and CDR2 SNTAGT. Losses at the gene ends were 4 bases for V and 0 bases for J; bases not matched to a gene: 2. CDR3 bases: TGTGCCAGCAGTGCTAGCGGAGCGAACACCGGGGAGCTGTTTTTT. Amino acid sequence: CASSASGANTGELFF.

J is TRBJ2-5 and V is TRBV5-1, with no clear D. The length of the CDR3 is 13 residues. Germline CDR1 and CDR2: SGHRS and YFSETQ. Trimming shortened V by 3 bases and J by 5 bases, and 11 bases separated the two germline ends. CDR3 DNA: TGCGCCAGCAGCTCGGGCCCTGGGGAGACCCAGTACTTC. Translating gives CASSSGPGETQYF.

This rearrangement joins TRBV5-1 to TRBJ2-2; tentatively, D is TRBD1 or TRBD2 (5 bases each). Germline-derived CDR1 and CDR2 are SGHRS and YFSETQ. V was pared by 7 bases and J by 0 bases, with 13 bases between. The CDR3 sequence is 15 residues long. The CDR3 sequence: CASRGVDSNTGELFF. The DNA for the CDR3 is TGCGCCAGCCGAGGGGTCGACTCGAACACCGGGGAGCTGTTTTTT. Full variable domain (rest looked up from reference TRBV5-1 and TRBJ2-2): KAGVTQTPRYLIKTRGQQVTLSCSPISGHRSVSWYQQTPGQGLQFLFEYFSETQRNKGNFPGRFSGRQFSNSRSEMNVSTLELGDSALYLCASRGVDSNTGELFFGEGSRLTVL.

Here the CDR3 reads CASSPKVDNEQFF. The CDR3 nucleotides read TGTGCCAGCAGCCCGAAAGTGGACAATGAGCAGTTCTTC. The V and J genes are TRBV7-3 and TRBJ2-1; D not resolved. Germline CDR1 and CDR2: SGHTA and FQGTGA. V shed 5 bases and J shed 5 bases, with 10 bases lying between them. This CDR3 contains 13 residues.

The chain carries TRBV19 and TRBJ2-7; 9 bases line up with TRBD2. V was pared by 3 bases and J by 9 bases, with 9 bases of the junction left unmatched. There are 14 residues in the CDR3. Germline V gene lookup returns CDR1 LNHDA and CDR2 SQIVND (reference sequence). CDR3 residues: CASSIGLAGPGQYF. The CDR3 region has the DNA TGTGCCAGTAGTATCGGGCTAGCGGGACCCGGGCAGTACTTC.

V usage is TRBV5-6 and J usage is TRBJ1-2; no firm D call. CDR1 SGHDT and CDR2 YYEEEE come from the germline V gene. Trimming left V 0 bases short and J 2 bases short, with 5 bases between. CDR3 length: 13 amino acids. CDR3 DNA: TGTGCCAGCAGCTTGGCCGGGAACTATGGCTACACCTTC. Amino acid sequence: CASSLAGNYGYTF.

DNA for the CDR3: TGTGCCAGCAGCCATGGACTATATAGCAATCAGCCCCAGCATTTT. This encodes CASSHGLYSNQPQHF. The V gene is TRBV7-2, the J gene TRBJ1-5; no definite D call. The V gene lost 5 bases and the J gene lost 0 bases, with 11 bases spanning the gap. Germline V gives CDR1 SGHTA, CDR2 FQGNSA. CDR3 length: 15 residues.

This chain's CDR3 is CASSEAGTSGRTTGELFF. The CDR3 nucleotides read TGTGCCAGCAGTGAAGCGGGGACTAGCGGGAGGACCACCGGGGAGCTGTTTTTT. The chain carries TRBV2 and TRBJ2-2, with 15 nucleotides matching TRBD2. The V gene end was trimmed by 0 bases and the J gene end by 4 bases; junction bases not matched to a gene: 3. The CDR3 loop spans 18 amino acids. Germline-derived CDR1 and CDR2 are SNHLY and FYNNEI.

The chain has TRBV15 and TRBJ2-3; D is possibly TRBD1 (5 bases). CDR3 length equals 15 residues. Deletions cut 6 bases from V and 0 bases from J, with 13 bases between. Per germline, CDR1 LNHNV and CDR2 YYDKDF (reference sequence). In DNA form, the CDR3 reads TGTGCCACCAGTCAGGGATGGGCTAGCACAGATACGCAGTATTTT. This codes for CATSQGWASTDTQYF.

V usage is TRBV9 and J usage is TRBJ1-3; D gene ambiguous. The V end was cut by 4 bases, the J end by 0 bases, with 17 bases between. Germline V gives CDR1 SGDLS, CDR2 YYNGEE. CDR3 length: 17 residues. The CDR3 DNA reads as TGTGCCAGCAGCCTATATGGCCTTTCGAGCTCTGGAAACACCATATATTTT. It yields the protein CASSLYGLSSSGNTIYF.

The chain recombines TRBV23-1 with TRBJ2-1; possible D gene TRBD1, 6 bases. TRBV23-1 is assigned to the ORF class and has an uncertain function. This CDR3 is 14 amino acids long. V was clipped by 3 bases and J by 4 bases, with 10 bases between them. CDR3 amino acids: CASSQWTEYNEQFF. The CDR3 coding sequence is TGCGCCAGCAGTCAGTGGACAGAATACAATGAGCAGTTCTTC.

In its sample, this clone was seen once. This chain links TRBV10-3 with TRBJ2-3, with 9 nucleotides matching TRBD1. The CDR3 is 16 amino acids. V lost 0 bases and J lost 7; bases outside the gene matches: 8. The germline gives CDR1 ENHRY, CDR2 SYGVKD. The CDR3 sequence: CAISESGTGSWNTQYF. CDR3 DNA sequence: TGTGCCATCAGTGAGTCCGGGACAGGGTCGTGGAATACGCAGTATTTT.

The gene calls are TRBV5-4 and TRBJ1-1; TRBD1 matches at 9 bases. CDR1 and CDR2 from the germline V gene are SGHNT and YYREEE (reference sequence). This CDR3 is 15 amino acids long. V shed 4 bases, J shed 5 bases, and the junction held 9 bases outside the gene matches. CDR3 in amino acids: CASSPARDRVTEAFF. DNA of the CDR3: TGTGCCAGCAGCCCCGCCCGGGACAGGGTTACTGAAGCTTTCTTT.

The chain recombines TRBV27 with TRBJ2-5; tentatively, D is TRBD2 (5 bases). There are 13 residues in the CDR3. The V end lost 5 bases, the J end lost 2 bases, and 9 bases lay between the germline ends. The germline V gene has CDR1 MNHEY and CDR2 SMNVEV (reference sequence). The CDR3 DNA reads as TGTGCCAGCAGTCGCCCGGGACAAGAGACCCAGTACTTC. Translated: CASSRPGQETQYF.

The chain uses TRBV7-8 and TRBJ2-2, with a tentative D call TRBD1 (6 bases). CDR1 is SGHVS and CDR2 is FQNEAQ in the germline V gene. The V and J ends lost 3 bases and 13 bases respectively, with 15 bases between them. The CDR3 extends over 13 amino acids. In nucleotides, the CDR3 is TGTGCCAGCAGCTTTAACAGGGAAGGTGCGCTGTTTTTT. Its protein product is CASSFNREGALFF. The full variable domain, in which reference TRBV7-8 and TRBJ2-2 provide the parts outside the CDR3, is GAGVSQSPRYKVAKRGQDVALRCDPISGHVSLFWYQQALGQGPEFLTYFQNEAQLDKSGLPSDRFFAERPEGSVSTLKIQRTQQEDSAVYLCASSFNREGALFFGEGSRLTVL.

The CDR3 protein is CASSPEGLETQYF. The CDR3 coding sequence is TGTGCCAGCTCACCAGAGGGTTTAGAGACCCAGTACTTC. The V and J genes are TRBV18 and TRBJ2-5, with a weak D call TRBD2 (5 bases). Germline CDR1 KGHSH, CDR2 LQKENI. V dropped 2 bases and J dropped 4 bases, with 8 bases sitting between them. The CDR3 is made up of 13 amino acids.

The CDR3 protein is CASSSDRGLDGYTF. The CDR3 nucleotides read TGTGCCAGCAGCTCCGACAGGGGGCTTGATGGCTACACCTTC. The chain recombines TRBV5-5 with TRBJ1-2, with 10 bases aligning to TRBD1. Germline V lookup: CDR1 SGHKS, CDR2 YYEKEE (reference sequence). The CDR3 is made up of 14 amino acids. The trim removed 3 bases at V and 6 bases at J, leaving 5 bases unmatched.

The V call is TRBV30, the J call TRBJ2-4; 9 nucleotides match TRBD2. Germline CDR1 GTSNPN, CDR2 SVGIG (reference sequence). The CDR3 has 17 residues. J was trimmed by 2 bases and V by 0 bases; bases with no gene match: 8. CDR3 nucleotides: TGTGCCTGGAGTGTAGCGGGAGGCCCCCCTTCCAAAAACATTCAGTACTTC. It codes for CAWSVAGGPPSKNIQYF.

The V and J genes are TRBV4-3 and TRBJ1-2, with D unresolved. CDR1 is LGHNA and CDR2 is YSLEER in the germline V gene. Trimming shortened V by 4 bases and J by 2 bases, and 17 bases separated the two germline ends. The CDR3 totals 16 residues. Here the CDR3 DNA reads TGCGCCAGCAGCCCCGCCTTAAGGTTACTAAACTATGGCTACACCTTC. Protein product: CASSPALRLLNYGYTF.

The J gene is TRBJ2-1, the V gene TRBV27; D remains ambiguous. Germline CDR1 reads MNHEY; CDR2 reads SMNVEV (reference sequence). Trimming took 6 bases from V and 4 from J, leaving 7 bases between them. CDR3 length: 12 amino acids. The DNA for the CDR3 is TGTGCCAGCAGAAAATCGTACAATGAGCAGTTCTTC. It translates to CASRKSYNEQFF.